This TCR beta chain was retrieved from a study of blood T cell repertoires in COVID-19. As for the study in general: The cDNA or gDNA used as material had been derived from T cells, B-cell-depleted T cells, or PBMCs.

The V segment lost 2 bases and the J segment 4 bases; nucleotides outside the gene matches: 9. The germline gives CDR1 SGHTA, CDR2 FQGNSA. CDR3 length: 16 residues. Measured with immunoSEQ multiplex PCR; TCRdb has only the in-frame clones, and not every one. This table has approximately 72,000 clones, 80% to 85% appearing once. The source is a man aged 50 to 59 with active COVID-19. What was sequenced was peripheral blood. This chain links TRBV7-2 with TRBJ2-3; 7 bases agree with TRBD2. Here the CDR3 reads CASSLRPTGGADTQYF. The CDR3, as DNA: TGTGCCAGCAGCTTAAGGCCGACTGGGGGGGCAGATACGCAGTATTTT.